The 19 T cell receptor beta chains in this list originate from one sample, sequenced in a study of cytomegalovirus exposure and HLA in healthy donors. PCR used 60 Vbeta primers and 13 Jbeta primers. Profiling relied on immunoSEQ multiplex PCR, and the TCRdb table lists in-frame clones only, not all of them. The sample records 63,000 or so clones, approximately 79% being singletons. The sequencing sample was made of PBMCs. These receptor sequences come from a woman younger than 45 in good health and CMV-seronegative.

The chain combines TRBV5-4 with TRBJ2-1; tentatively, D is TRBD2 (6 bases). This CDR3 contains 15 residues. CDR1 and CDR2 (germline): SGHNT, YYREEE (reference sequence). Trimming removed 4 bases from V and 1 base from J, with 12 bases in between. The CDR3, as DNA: TGTGCCAGCAGCCAGGGCGGGGTTTCCTACAATGAGCAGTTCTTC. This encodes CASSQGGVSYNEQFF.

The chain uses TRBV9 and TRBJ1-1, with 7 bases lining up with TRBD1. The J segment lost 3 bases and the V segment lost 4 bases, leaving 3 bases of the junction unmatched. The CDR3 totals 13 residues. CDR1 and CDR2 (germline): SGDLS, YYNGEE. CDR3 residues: CASSLGTDTEAFF. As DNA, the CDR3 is TGTGCCAGCAGCTTGGGGACAGACACTGAAGCTTTCTTT.

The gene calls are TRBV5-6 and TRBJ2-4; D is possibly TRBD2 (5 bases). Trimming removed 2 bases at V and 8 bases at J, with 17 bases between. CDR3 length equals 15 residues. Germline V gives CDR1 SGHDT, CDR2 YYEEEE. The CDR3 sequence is CASSLSGNERYIQYF. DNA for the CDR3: TGTGCCAGCAGCTTATCGGGAAATGAACGATACATTCAGTACTTC.

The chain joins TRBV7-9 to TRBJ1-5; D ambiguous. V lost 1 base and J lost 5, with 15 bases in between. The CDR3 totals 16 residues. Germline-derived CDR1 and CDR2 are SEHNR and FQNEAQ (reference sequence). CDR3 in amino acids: CASSLGQAQVHQPQHF. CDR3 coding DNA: TGTGCCAGCAGCTTAGGGCAGGCCCAGGTTCATCAGCCCCAGCATTTT.

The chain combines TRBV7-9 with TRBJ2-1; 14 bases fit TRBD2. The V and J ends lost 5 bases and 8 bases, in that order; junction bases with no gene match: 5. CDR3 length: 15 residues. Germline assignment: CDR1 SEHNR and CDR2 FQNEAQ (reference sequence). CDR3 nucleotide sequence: TGTGCCAGCAGCCACGGGACTAGCGGGAGTTATGAGCAGTTCTTC. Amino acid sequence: CASSHGTSGSYEQFF.

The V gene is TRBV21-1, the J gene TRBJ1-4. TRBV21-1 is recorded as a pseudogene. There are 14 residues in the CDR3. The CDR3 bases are TGTGCCAGCGCCACCGGGAAGAAGGATGAAAAACTGTTTTTT. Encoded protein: CASATGKKDEKLFF.

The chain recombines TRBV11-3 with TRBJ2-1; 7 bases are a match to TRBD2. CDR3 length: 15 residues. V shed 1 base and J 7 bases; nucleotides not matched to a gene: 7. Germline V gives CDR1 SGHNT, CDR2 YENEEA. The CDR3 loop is CASSLGDYSRNEQFF. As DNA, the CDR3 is TGTGCCAGCAGCTTAGGGGACTATTCGAGAAATGAGCAGTTCTTC.

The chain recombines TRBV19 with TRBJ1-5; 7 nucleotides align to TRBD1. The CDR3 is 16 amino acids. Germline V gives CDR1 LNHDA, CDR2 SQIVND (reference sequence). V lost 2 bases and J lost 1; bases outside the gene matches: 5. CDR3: CASSIRGRGSNQPQHF. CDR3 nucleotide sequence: TGTGCCAGTAGTATAAGGGGGCGAGGGAGCAATCAGCCCCAGCATTTT. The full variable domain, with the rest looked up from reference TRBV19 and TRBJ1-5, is DGGITQSPKYLFRKEGQNVTLSCEQNLNHDAMYWYRQDPGQGLRLIYYSQIVNDFQKGDIAEGYSVSREKKESFPLTVTSAQKNPTAFYLCASSIRGRGSNQPQHFGDGTRLSIL.

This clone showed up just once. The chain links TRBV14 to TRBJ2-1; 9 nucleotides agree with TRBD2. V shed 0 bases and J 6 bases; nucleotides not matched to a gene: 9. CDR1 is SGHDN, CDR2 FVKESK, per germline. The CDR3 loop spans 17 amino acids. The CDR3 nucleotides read TGTGCCAGCAGCCAAGAGAGCGGGGGGTGGCACGGCAATGAGCAGTTCTTC. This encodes CASSQESGGWHGNEQFF.

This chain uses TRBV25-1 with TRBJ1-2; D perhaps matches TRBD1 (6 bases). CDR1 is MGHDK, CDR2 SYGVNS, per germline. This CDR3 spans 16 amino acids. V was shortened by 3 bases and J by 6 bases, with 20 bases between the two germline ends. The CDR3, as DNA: TGTGCCAGCAGTGATTTCGACGGGGGGCGGTCGGATGGCTACACCTTC. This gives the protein CASSDFDGGRSDGYTF.

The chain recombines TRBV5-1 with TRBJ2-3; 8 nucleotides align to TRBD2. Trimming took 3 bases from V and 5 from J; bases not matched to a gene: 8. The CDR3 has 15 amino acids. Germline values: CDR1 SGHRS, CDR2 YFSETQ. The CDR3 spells CASSSLAEGGDTQYF. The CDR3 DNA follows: TGCGCCAGCAGCTCACTAGCGGAGGGGGGAGATACGCAGTATTTT.

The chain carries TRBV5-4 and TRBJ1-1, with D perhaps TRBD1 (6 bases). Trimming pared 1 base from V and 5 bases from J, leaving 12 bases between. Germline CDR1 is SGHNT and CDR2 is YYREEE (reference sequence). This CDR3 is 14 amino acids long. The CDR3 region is CASSLSGAGTEAFF. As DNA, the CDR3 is TGTGCCAGCAGCTTGTCAGGGGCAGGAACTGAAGCTTTCTTT. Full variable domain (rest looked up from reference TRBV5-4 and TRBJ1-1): ETGVTQSPTHLIKTRGQQVTLRCSSQSGHNTVSWYQQALGQGPQFIFQYYREEENGRGNFPPRFSGLQFPNYSSELNVNALELDDSALYLCASSLSGAGTEAFFGQGTRLTVV.

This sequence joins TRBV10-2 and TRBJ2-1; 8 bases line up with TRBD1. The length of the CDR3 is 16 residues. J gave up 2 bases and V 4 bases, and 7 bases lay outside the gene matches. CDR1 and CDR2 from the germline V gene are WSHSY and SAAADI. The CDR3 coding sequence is TGCGCCAGCAGTGCCCGGACAGGGCACCCCTACAATGAGCAGTTCTTC. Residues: CASSARTGHPYNEQFF.

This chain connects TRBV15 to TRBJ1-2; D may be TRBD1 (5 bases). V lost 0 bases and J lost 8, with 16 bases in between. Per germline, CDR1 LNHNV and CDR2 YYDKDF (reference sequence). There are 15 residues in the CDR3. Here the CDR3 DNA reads TGTGCCACCAGCAGAGAGGTGTTAGGGGCAGGAGGCTACACCTTC. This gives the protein CATSREVLGAGGYTF.

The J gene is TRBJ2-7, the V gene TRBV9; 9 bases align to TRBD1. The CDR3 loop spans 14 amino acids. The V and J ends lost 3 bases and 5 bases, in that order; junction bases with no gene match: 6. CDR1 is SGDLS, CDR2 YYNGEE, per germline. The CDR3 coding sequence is TGTGCCAGCAGCGCATGGGACAGGGATGACGAGCAGTACTTC. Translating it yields CASSAWDRDDEQYF.

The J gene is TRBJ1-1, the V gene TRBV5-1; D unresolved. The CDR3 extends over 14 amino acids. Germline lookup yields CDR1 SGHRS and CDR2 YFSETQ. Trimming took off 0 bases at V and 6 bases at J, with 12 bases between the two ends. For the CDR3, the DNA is TGCGCCAGCAGCTTGGGTGTGCTCAGCGCTGAAGCTTTCTTT. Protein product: CASSLGVLSAEAFF.

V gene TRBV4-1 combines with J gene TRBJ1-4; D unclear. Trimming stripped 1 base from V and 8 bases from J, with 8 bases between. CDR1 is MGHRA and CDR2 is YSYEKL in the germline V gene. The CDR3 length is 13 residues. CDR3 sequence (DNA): TGCGCCAGCAGCCAAGTCGCGGGCGAAAAACTGTTTTTT. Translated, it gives CASSQVAGEKLFF.

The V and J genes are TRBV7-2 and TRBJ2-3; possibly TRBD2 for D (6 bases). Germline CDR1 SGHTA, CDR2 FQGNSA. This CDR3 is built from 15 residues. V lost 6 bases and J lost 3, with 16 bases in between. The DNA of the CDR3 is TGTGCCAGCAGTTCGGACTATCTCAAAACAGATACGCAGTATTTT. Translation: CASSSDYLKTDTQYF.

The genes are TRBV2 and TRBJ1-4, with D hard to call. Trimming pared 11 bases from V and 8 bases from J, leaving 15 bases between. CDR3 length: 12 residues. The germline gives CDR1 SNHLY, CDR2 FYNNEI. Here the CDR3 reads CAARGWGEKLFF. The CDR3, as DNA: TGTGCCGCCCGGGGTTGGGGAGAAAAACTGTTTTTT.